The T cell receptor (beta chain) under discussion was sequenced for a study of OX40 agonist ivuxolimab in advanced cancers. Overall study: With a range of roughly 20 to 80, age averaged 60 years, and 65% to 85% were male.

The method was immunoSEQ multiplex PCR; TCRdb's version includes in-frame clones alone and lacks a portion of them. The table has about 84,000 clones, approximately 90% seen once. Germline assignment: CDR1 ENHRY and CDR2 SYGVKD. V gave up 6 bases and J gave up 2 bases, with 10 bases separating them. CDR3 size: 13 residues. The receptor comes from an adult with an advanced solid tumor such as melanoma, head and neck, liver or kidney cancer. The sequencing used CD4+ or CD8+ T cells sorted from blood, collected in a trial of the OX40 agonist ivuxolimab. V and J are TRBV10-3 and TRBJ2-5, with D possibly being TRBD1 (5 bases). CDR3 sequence reads: CAIRKTEQETQYF. CDR3 coding DNA: TGTGCCATCAGGAAGACAGAACAAGAGACCCAGTACTTC.